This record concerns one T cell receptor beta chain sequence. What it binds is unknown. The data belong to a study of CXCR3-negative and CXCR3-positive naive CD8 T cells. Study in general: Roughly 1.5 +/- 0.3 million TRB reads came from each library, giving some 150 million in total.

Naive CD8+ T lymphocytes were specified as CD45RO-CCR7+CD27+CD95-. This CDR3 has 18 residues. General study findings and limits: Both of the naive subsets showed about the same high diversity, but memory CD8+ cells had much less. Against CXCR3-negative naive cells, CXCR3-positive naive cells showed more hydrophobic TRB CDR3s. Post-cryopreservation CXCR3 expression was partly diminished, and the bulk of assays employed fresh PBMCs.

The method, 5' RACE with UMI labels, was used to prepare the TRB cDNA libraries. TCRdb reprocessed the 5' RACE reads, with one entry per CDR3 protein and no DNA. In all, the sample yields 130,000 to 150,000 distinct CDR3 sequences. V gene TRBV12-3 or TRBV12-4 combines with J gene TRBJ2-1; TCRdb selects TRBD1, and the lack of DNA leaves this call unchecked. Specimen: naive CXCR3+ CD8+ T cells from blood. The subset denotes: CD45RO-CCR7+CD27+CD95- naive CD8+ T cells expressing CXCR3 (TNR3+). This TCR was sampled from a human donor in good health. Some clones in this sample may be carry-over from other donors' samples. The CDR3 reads CASSSRAGGAQTYNEQFF.